This TCR beta chain was retrieved from a study of CD8 T cells in Susac syndrome. From germline, CDR1 is KGHSH and CDR2 LQKENI. V was pared by 4 bases and J by 0 bases, with 5 bases of the junction left unmatched. The CDR3 is 15 amino acids. RNA was extracted with the RNeasy kit, and a quantity of about 0.5 to 1 ug was reverse transcribed using random hexamers. An immunoSEQ multiplex PCR amplified TCR beta CDR3 over 54 Vbeta and 13 Jbeta. TCRdb ran MiXCR on the immunoSEQ multiplex PCR reads and lists one entry per CDR3 protein. The sample lists 120,000 to 150,000 distinct CDR3 sequences; roughly 94% were seen once.

The receptor was isolated from a human donor in good health. This chain uses TRBV18 with TRBJ2-5, with 7 bases matching TRBD1. Sequencing was carried out using CD4+ T cells from PBMCs. For the CDR3, the DNA is TGTGCCAGCTCACGACCCGGGACAGACCAAGAGACCCAGTACTTC. As protein: CASSRPGTDQETQYF.